This record concerns one T cell receptor (beta chain) sequence. Its antigen is unidentified. The sample comes from a study of OX40 agonist ivuxolimab in advanced cancers. Study observations and caveats: Expanded clones belonging to CD8+ T cells outnumbered, on average, those of CD4+. At doses 0.1 to 3.0 mg/kg, CD4+ and CD8+ clones expanded.

Any history of autoimmune disease or systemic immunosuppression disqualified patients. Clones were read by immunoSEQ multiplex PCR, and TCRdb kept only the in-frame ones, dropping some. The table includes approximately 40,000 clones, around 90% detected once. Trimming took off 4 bases at V and 0 bases at J, with 18 bases between the two ends. The CDR3 is 17 amino acids. CDR1 and CDR2 (germline): SGHAT, FQNNGV. This TCR was recovered from an adult with an advanced solid tumor such as melanoma, head and neck, liver or kidney cancer. This sample comprised CD4+ or CD8+ T cells sorted from blood, obtained in a trial of the OX40 agonist ivuxolimab. The chain couples TRBV11-2 to TRBJ1-1; D ambiguous. The CDR3 is CASSSTLTYSMNTEAFF. CDR3 DNA sequence: TGTGCCAGCAGCTCCACCCTGACATACTCAATGAACACTGAAGCTTTCTTT.